This TCR beta chain was captured in a study of T cell changes during pregnancy in multiple sclerosis. This table comes from immunoSEQ multiplex PCR, and its TCRdb copy is limited to in-frame clones, with some not included. This sample yields some 64,000 clones, of which more than 90% are seen a single time; 3% to 3.5% belongs to the top ten. This clone was seen just once. The CDR3 is 12 amino acids. Per germline, CDR1 SGHTA and CDR2 FQGNSA. V dropped 8 bases and J dropped 5 bases, with 11 bases sitting between them. The rearrangement joins TRBV7-2 to TRBJ2-3, with a tentative D call TRBD2 (6 bases). The source of this sequence is a female donor in good health, enrolled as a control in a pregnancy study. The starting material was peripheral blood, obtained in the first trimester of pregnancy. The CDR3 DNA sequence: TGTGCCAGCTCGGGGGTGGAAGATACGCAGTATTTT. Translation: CASSGVEDTQYF.